Listed below are T cell receptor beta chains from one sample, sequenced in a study of tumour-infiltrating T cells in Burkitt lymphoma. Using immunoSEQ multiplex PCR, the repertoire was profiled, and TCRdb retains in-frame clones only, with some absent. The table includes 6,400 or so clones, 17% detected once. What was sequenced was tumor tissue. The receptors derive from a human donor with diffuse large B-cell lymphoma. Each CDR3 is given with its conserved first and last residue. Fields, in order: J gene, V gene, clone size, D gene, CDR3 protein, CDR3 DNA. The D gene is left open where the match is weak. Rows give clone size only sometimes, using once, few, many, or a class for an expanded clone.

j_gene: TRBJ1-1; v_gene: TRBV7-3; abundance: few; d_gene: -; CDR3aa: CASSRVSWDTEAFF; CDR3nt: TGTGCCAGCAGCCGAGTATCATGGGACACTGAAGCTTTCTTT
j_gene: TRBJ2-5; v_gene: TRBV28; abundance: -; d_gene: TRBD1; CDR3aa: CASSPGTGVSETQYF; CDR3nt: TGTGCCAGCAGCCCAGGGACAGGGGTTTCTGAGACCCAGTACTTC
j_gene: TRBJ2-7; v_gene: TRBV7-8; abundance: -; d_gene: -; CDR3aa: CASSLAAQRSTYEQYF; CDR3nt: TGTGCCAGCAGCTTAGCCGCTCAGCGGAGTACCTACGAGCAGTACTTC
j_gene: TRBJ2-2; v_gene: TRBV9; abundance: -; d_gene: -; CDR3aa: CASSVGVGTGELFF; CDR3nt: TGTGCCAGCAGCGTGGGAGTCGGCACCGGGGAGCTGTTTTTT
j_gene: TRBJ2-4; v_gene: TRBV29-1; abundance: few; d_gene: -; CDR3aa: CSVEGAVKNIQYF; CDR3nt: TGCAGCGTTGAGGGGGCGGTCAAAAACATTCAGTACTTC
j_gene: TRBJ2-1; v_gene: TRBV6-4; abundance: -; d_gene: -; CDR3aa: CASGTGNGEQFF; CDR3nt: TGTGCCAGCGGGACTGGGAATGGTGAGCAGTTCTTC
j_gene: TRBJ2-3; v_gene: TRBV7-9; abundance: few; d_gene: -; CDR3aa: CASSPPTGTSTDTQYF; CDR3nt: TGTGCCAGCAGCCCTCCGACTGGGACTAGCACAGATACGCAGTATTTT
j_gene: TRBJ2-5; v_gene: TRBV10-3; abundance: few; d_gene: -; CDR3aa: CAIGPQAGGLGETQYF; CDR3nt: TGTGCCATCGGCCCTCAGGCTGGGGGGCTGGGAGAGACCCAGTACTTC
j_gene: TRBJ1-6; v_gene: TRBV6-5; abundance: -; d_gene: TRBD1; CDR3aa: CASRSGTGVSPLHF; CDR3nt: TGTGCCAGCAGATCCGGGACAGGGGTGTCACCCCTCCACTTT
j_gene: TRBJ2-1; v_gene: TRBV7-3; abundance: -; d_gene: -; CDR3aa: CASSLLEGSSYNEQFF; CDR3nt: TGTGCCAGCAGCTTGCTCGAGGGAAGCTCCTACAATGAGCAGTTCTTC
j_gene: TRBJ2-2; v_gene: TRBV9; abundance: few; d_gene: -; CDR3aa: CASSVGTAELFF; CDR3nt: TGTGCCAGCAGCGTTGGAACCGCGGAGCTGTTTTTT
j_gene: TRBJ2-2; v_gene: TRBV6-1; abundance: -; d_gene: -; CDR3aa: CASSGVVGSPGELFF; CDR3nt: TGTGCCAGCAGTGGAGTAGTCGGATCACCAGGGGAGCTGTTTTTT
j_gene: TRBJ1-4; v_gene: TRBV7-8; abundance: -; d_gene: -; CDR3aa: CASSPGQVEKLFF; CDR3nt: TGTGCCAGCTCACCGGGGCAAGTTGAAAAACTGTTTTTT
j_gene: TRBJ2-1; v_gene: TRBV9; abundance: -; d_gene: TRBD1; CDR3aa: CASSPRGGNNEQFF; CDR3nt: TGTGCCAGCAGCCCCCGAGGGGGCAACAATGAGCAGTTCTTC
j_gene: TRBJ2-3; v_gene: TRBV9; abundance: -; d_gene: -; CDR3aa: CASSVAPRTSTDTQYF; CDR3nt: TGTGCCAGCAGCGTAGCTCCGCGAACTAGCACAGATACGCAGTATTTT
j_gene: TRBJ1-1; v_gene: TRBV7-9; abundance: -; d_gene: -; CDR3aa: CASSLAGTAAFF; CDR3nt: TGTGCCAGCAGCTTAGCAGGGACCGCGGCTTTCTTT
j_gene: TRBJ2-7; v_gene: TRBV25-1; abundance: few; d_gene: TRBD1; CDR3aa: CASSEWTGGYEQYF; CDR3nt: TGTGCCAGCAGTGAATGGACAGGAGGCTACGAGCAGTACTTC
j_gene: TRBJ2-7; v_gene: TRBV2; abundance: -; d_gene: TRBD1; CDR3aa: CASRTTGHEQYF; CDR3nt: TGTGCCAGCAGGACGACAGGGCACGAGCAGTACTTC
j_gene: TRBJ1-2; v_gene: TRBV10-3; abundance: -; d_gene: -; CDR3aa: CAISDREGDNYGYTF; CDR3nt: TGTGCCATCAGTGACAGGGAGGGGGATAACTATGGCTACACCTTC
j_gene: TRBJ2-5; v_gene: TRBV15; abundance: few; d_gene: -; CDR3aa: CATSRDGGREETQYF; CDR3nt: TGTGCCACCAGCAGAGATGGAGGCAGGGAAGAGACCCAGTACTTC
j_gene: TRBJ2-7; v_gene: TRBV18; abundance: once; d_gene: -; CDR3aa: CASSPSAPYEQYF; CDR3nt: TGTGCCAGCTCACCTTCGGCCCCCTACGAGCAGTACTTC
j_gene: TRBJ2-1; v_gene: TRBV29-1; abundance: -; d_gene: TRBD2; CDR3aa: CSVYETAGGAFDEQFF; CDR3nt: TGCAGCGTTTATGAAACGGCGGGAGGGGCCTTTGATGAGCAGTTCTTC
j_gene: TRBJ2-7; v_gene: TRBV4-2; abundance: few; d_gene: -; CDR3aa: CASSPGLTYEQYF; CDR3nt: TGTGCCAGCAGCCCAGGACTGACCTACGAGCAGTACTTC
j_gene: TRBJ1-4; v_gene: TRBV20-1; abundance: few; d_gene: -; CDR3aa: CSAAGNEKLFF; CDR3nt: TGCAGTGCCGCGGGGAATGAAAAACTGTTTTTT
j_gene: TRBJ2-7; v_gene: TRBV18; abundance: -; d_gene: -; CDR3aa: CASSPADNRYEQYF; CDR3nt: TGTGCCAGCTCACCGGCTGACAACAGATACGAGCAGTACTTC
j_gene: TRBJ1-1; v_gene: TRBV5-4; abundance: few; d_gene: -; CDR3aa: CASSLDSNTEAFF; CDR3nt: TGTGCCAGCAGCTTGGACTCGAACACTGAAGCTTTCTTT
j_gene: TRBJ1-1; v_gene: TRBV30; abundance: -; d_gene: -; CDR3aa: CAWTLEGTEAFF; CDR3nt: TGTGCCTGGACCCTGGAAGGCACTGAAGCTTTCTTT
j_gene: TRBJ2-2; v_gene: TRBV5-1; abundance: -; d_gene: -; CDR3aa: CVSSLGLVRDLNTGELFF; CDR3nt: TGCGTCAGCAGCTTGGGGTTGGTGCGGGACCTCAACACCGGGGAGCTGTTTTTT
j_gene: TRBJ2-3; v_gene: TRBV25-1; abundance: -; d_gene: -; CDR3aa: CASSVDWTDTQYF; CDR3nt: TGTGCCAGCAGTGTAGACTGGACAGATACGCAGTATTTT
j_gene: TRBJ2-7; v_gene: TRBV9; abundance: -; d_gene: -; CDR3aa: CASSVDNHPDSYEQYF; CDR3nt: TGTGCCAGCAGCGTAGACAATCATCCGGACTCCTACGAGCAGTACTTC
j_gene: TRBJ2-5; v_gene: TRBV7-9; abundance: few; d_gene: TRBD1; CDR3aa: CASSLIGTGFQETQYF; CDR3nt: TGTGCCAGCAGTTTAATCGGGACAGGTTTCCAAGAGACCCAGTACTTC
j_gene: TRBJ2-1; v_gene: TRBV18; abundance: -; d_gene: TRBD2; CDR3aa: CASSRGLAGGPGEQFF; CDR3nt: TGTGCCAGCTCACGAGGACTAGCGGGAGGGCCGGGGGAGCAGTTCTTC
j_gene: TRBJ2-7; v_gene: TRBV27; abundance: few; d_gene: TRBD2; CDR3aa: CASSPRIRLAGVRDTAYEQYF; CDR3nt: TGTGCCAGCAGTCCCCGAATTCGTCTAGCGGGAGTCAGAGATACTGCCTACGAGCAGTACTTC
j_gene: TRBJ1-5; v_gene: TRBV5-6; abundance: -; d_gene: -; CDR3aa: CASSLAGGFGGQPQHF; CDR3nt: TGTGCCAGCAGCTTGGCCGGGGGTTTTGGTGGTCAGCCCCAGCATTTT
j_gene: TRBJ2-2; v_gene: TRBV6-1; abundance: few; d_gene: -; CDR3aa: CASSSTDLWELFF; CDR3nt: TGTGCCAGCAGTTCGACCGACCTCTGGGAGCTGTTTTTT
j_gene: TRBJ2-1; v_gene: TRBV27; abundance: -; d_gene: -; CDR3aa: CASSPSSAGSSYNEQFF; CDR3nt: TGTGCCAGCAGTCCCTCTAGCGCGGGGAGCTCCTACAATGAGCAGTTCTTC
j_gene: TRBJ2-5; v_gene: TRBV11-2; abundance: -; d_gene: -; CDR3aa: CASSEDRQETQYF; CDR3nt: TGTGCCAGCAGCGAAGACAGGCAAGAGACCCAGTACTTC
j_gene: TRBJ2-7; v_gene: TRBV15; abundance: -; d_gene: -; CDR3aa: CATSEGYTYEQYF; CDR3nt: TGTGCCACCAGCGAAGGGTACACCTACGAGCAGTACTTC
j_gene: TRBJ1-2; v_gene: TRBV10-3; abundance: few; d_gene: -; CDR3aa: CAISESSGRYGYTF; CDR3nt: TGTGCCATCAGTGAGTCTTCAGGTCGGTATGGCTACACCTTC
j_gene: TRBJ2-1; v_gene: TRBV7-2; abundance: few; d_gene: TRBD2; CDR3aa: CASSYLAGAPYNEQFF; CDR3nt: TGTGCCAGCAGCTACCTAGCGGGAGCTCCTTACAATGAGCAGTTCTTC
j_gene: TRBJ2-7; v_gene: TRBV29-1; abundance: -; d_gene: -; CDR3aa: CSAETGRTYEQYF; CDR3nt: TGCAGCGCTGAGACAGGTCGCACCTACGAGCAGTACTTC
j_gene: TRBJ1-1; v_gene: TRBV5-4; abundance: -; d_gene: TRBD1; CDR3aa: CASREAGTGFHF; CDR3nt: TGTGCCAGCAGGGAAGCCGGGACAGGGTTCCATTTT
j_gene: TRBJ2-7; v_gene: TRBV4-1; abundance: few; d_gene: TRBD2; CDR3aa: CASSQASGVYEQYF; CDR3nt: TGCGCCAGCAGCCAAGCCAGCGGGGTATACGAGCAGTACTTC
j_gene: TRBJ2-2; v_gene: TRBV28; abundance: -; d_gene: TRBD2; CDR3aa: CASSFFREATGELFF; CDR3nt: TGTGCCAGCAGTTTCTTCCGGGAGGCAACCGGGGAGCTGTTTTTT
j_gene: TRBJ1-5; v_gene: TRBV12-5; abundance: few; d_gene: -; CDR3aa: CASGLDLGAGNQPQHF; CDR3nt: TGTGCTAGTGGTTTGGACTTAGGGGCAGGGAATCAGCCCCAGCATTTT
j_gene: TRBJ2-2; v_gene: TRBV5-1; abundance: few; d_gene: -; CDR3aa: CASSLAAVTGELFF; CDR3nt: TGCGCCAGCAGCTTGGCCGCGGTTACCGGGGAGCTGTTTTTT
j_gene: TRBJ2-3; v_gene: TRBV6-1; abundance: -; d_gene: TRBD1; CDR3aa: CASSETGRGLDTQYF; CDR3nt: TGTGCCAGCAGTGAAACGGGCAGGGGGCTTGATACGCAGTATTTT
j_gene: TRBJ2-2; v_gene: TRBV4-2; abundance: -; d_gene: -; CDR3aa: CASSPPGVAGELFF; CDR3nt: TGTGCCAGCAGCCCCCCGGGAGTTGCCGGGGAGCTGTTTTTT
j_gene: TRBJ2-7; v_gene: TRBV21-1; abundance: few; d_gene: -; CDR3aa: CASSKFGGPEGDYEQYF; CDR3nt: TGTGCCAGCAGCAAATTCGGCGGTCCTGAGGGGGACTACGAGCAGTACTTC
j_gene: TRBJ1-1; v_gene: TRBV27; abundance: -; d_gene: -; CDR3aa: CASGPKQHTEAFF; CDR3nt: TGTGCCAGCGGGCCCAAACAGCACACTGAAGCTTTCTTT